This entry is about one T cell receptor beta chain. Antigen: not known. Germline loops: CDR1 SGHAT, CDR2 FQNNGV. The CDR3 is made up of 13 amino acids. Trimming took off 5 bases at V and 1 base at J, with 9 bases between the two ends. This specimen belongs to a study of a mutant IDH1 vaccine in newly diagnosed glioma. Study results and limitations: Vaccine-induced responses were seen in 93.3% of patients, spanning several MHC alleles.

Time point of the sample: week 11, during vaccination. Doses of 300 ug of mutant IDH1 20-mer peptide were given with topical imiquimod. Assay used: immunoSEQ multiplex PCR; TCRdb lists only in-frame clones, some missing. The sample lists tens of thousands of clones; about 80% were seen once. The sample consisted of PBMCs, taken from a glioma patient whose treatment included an IDH1 peptide vaccine. This receptor was obtained from a man in his forties or fifties with glioma. This chain joins TRBV11-2 and TRBJ2-7; D is unresolved. CDR3 sequence (DNA): TGTGCCAGCAGCCCCGGGTCATCCTACGAGCAGTACTTC. It translates to CASSPGSSYEQYF.